A single sample is the source of the 15 T cell receptor beta chains below, sequenced in a study of control samples from healthy donors and cancer patients. Data came from immunoSEQ multiplex PCR; TCRdb stores just in-frame clones and leaves some out. The sample lists 70,000 to 75,000 clones, about 90% occurring once. Sequenced input: blood. The receptors derive from a woman in her 50s in good health.

This sequence joins TRBV4-1 and TRBJ2-7; D call uncertain. CDR3 length: 16 amino acids. Trimming took 5 bases from V and 3 from J, leaving 20 bases between them. Germline V CDR1 and CDR2: MGHRA, YSYEKL. CDR3 residues: CASSRTQSGDYYEQYF. For the CDR3, the DNA is TGCGCCAGCAGCAGGACCCAGAGTGGGGATTACTACGAGCAGTACTTC.

In nucleotides, the CDR3 is TGTGCCAGCAGCTCTGGAGGGGCACCCCTCCACTTT. This encodes CASSSGGAPLHF. This chain links TRBV5-6 with TRBJ1-6; a weak D match, TRBD1 (5 bases). In germline, CDR1 is SGHDT, CDR2 YYEEEE. Trimming removed 3 bases from V and 11 bases from J, with 9 bases in between. This CDR3 has 12 amino acids. The complete variable domain, with remaining parts taken from reference TRBV5-6 and TRBJ1-6, reads DAGVTQSPTHLIKTRGQQVTLRCSPKSGHDTVSWYQQALGQGPQFIFQYYEEEERQRGNFPDRFSGHQFPNYSSELNVNALLLGDSALYLCASSSGGAPLHFGNGTRLTVT.

The chain employs TRBV9 and TRBJ2-7; 9 bases are a match to TRBD2. This CDR3 region has 15 residues. V shed 0 bases, J shed 7 bases, and the junction held 8 bases outside the gene matches. Germline CDR1 is SGDLS and CDR2 is YYNGEE. The CDR3 DNA follows: TGTGCCAGCAGCGTAGACGGGCGGGAGGGCCGGGAGCAGTACTTC. Its protein is CASSVDGREGREQYF.

The rearrangement uses TRBV2 and TRBJ1-1; D is undetermined. The V gene lost 6 bases and the J gene lost 2 bases, with 16 bases spanning the gap. Germline CDR1 reads SNHLY; CDR2 reads FYNNEI. The CDR3 consists of 15 residues. The CDR3: CASRGMGGRNTEAFF. The CDR3 DNA is TGTGCCAGCAGGGGGATGGGAGGGCGCAACACTGAAGCTTTCTTT. Full variable domain (outside the CDR3, taken from reference TRBV2 and TRBJ1-1): EPEVTQTPSHQVTQMGQEVILRCVPISNHLYFYWYRQILGQKVEFLVSFYNNEISEKSEIFDDQFSVERPDGSNFTLKIRSTKLEDSAMYFCASRGMGGRNTEAFFGQGTRLTVV.

The V call is TRBV4-1, the J call TRBJ1-4; no firm D call. The CDR3 consists of 16 residues. Trimming removed 4 bases from V and 0 bases from J, with 12 bases in between. The germline V gene has CDR1 MGHRA and CDR2 YSYEKL. CDR3: CASSPRAGATNEKLFF. DNA for the CDR3: TGCGCCAGCAGCCCAAGGGCCGGTGCAACTAATGAAAAACTGTTTTTT.

The chain uses TRBV6-5 and TRBJ2-3; D is possibly TRBD1 (5 bases). The CDR3 has 15 residues. V was clipped by 1 base and J by 1 base, with 9 bases between them. Germline values: CDR1 MNHEY, CDR2 SVGAGI. CDR3 DNA: TGTGCCAGCAGTTACTTGTCAGGGCGCACAGATACGCAGTATTTT. Protein product: CASSYLSGRTDTQYF.

The V gene is TRBV6-2 or TRBV6-3, the J gene TRBJ1-5; D not certain. The CDR3 is made up of 14 amino acids. Germline CDR1 reads MNHEY; CDR2 reads SVGEGT. V lost 6 bases, J lost 5 bases, and 14 bases lay in between. Here the CDR3 reads CASSRTAKDQPQHF. CDR3 DNA: TGTGCCAGCAGCCGGACCGCGAAAGATCAGCCCCAGCATTTT.

The CDR3 DNA sequence: TGTGCCAGCAGTTACGGACGGGGGAGGAATTCACCCCTCCACTTT. As protein: CASSYGRGRNSPLHF. The gene calls are TRBV28 and TRBJ1-6; maybe TRBD1 (5 bases). The germline V gene has CDR1 MDHEN and CDR2 SYDVKM. Deletions cut 4 bases from V and 7 bases from J, with 14 bases between. The CDR3 extends over 15 amino acids. Supplemented by reference TRBV28 and TRBJ1-6, the full variable domain reads DVKVTQSSRYLVKRTGEKVFLECVQDMDHENMFWYRQDPGLGLRLIYFSYDVKMKEKGDIPEGYSVSREKKERFSLILESASTNQTSMYLCASSYGRGRNSPLHFGNGTRLTVT.

In this sample, this clone turned up a few times. This chain joins TRBV28 and TRBJ2-7, with D tentatively TRBD2 (5 bases). The ends were cut back, 8 bases at V and 2 bases at J, with 16 bases in the middle. Germline CDR1 MDHEN, CDR2 SYDVKM. The CDR3 consists of 14 residues. The CDR3 DNA is TGTGCCAGCGCGGGCCCTATGCCCCCCTACGAGCAGTACTTC. Protein product: CASAGPMPPYEQYF.

The V call is TRBV19, the J call TRBJ2-2; TRBD2 matches at 9 bases. The CDR3 runs to 15 residues. Germline lookup yields CDR1 LNHDA and CDR2 SQIVND (reference sequence). J was trimmed by 5 bases and V by 5 bases; bases with no gene match: 6. In DNA, the CDR3 is TGTGCCAGTAGTGGACTAGCGTCAGCAACCGGGGAGCTGTTTTTT. This sequence encodes CASSGLASATGELFF.

V and J are TRBV10-3 and TRBJ2-3; tentatively, D is TRBD1 (6 bases). V lost 4 bases, J lost 0 bases, and 14 bases lay in between. The V gene's germline CDR1 is ENHRY and CDR2 SYGVKD. There are 16 residues in the CDR3. CDR3 sequence: CAISVLLGASTDTQYF. The CDR3 nucleotides read TGTGCCATCAGTGTTCTTTTGGGGGCCAGCACAGATACGCAGTATTTT.

The chain has TRBV4-1 and TRBJ1-5, with D possibly TRBD1 on 5 matching bases. V was shortened by 0 bases and J by 4 bases, with 19 bases between the two germline ends. The CDR3 spans 18 residues. Germline-derived CDR1 and CDR2 are MGHRA and YSYEKL. DNA for the CDR3: TGCGCCAGCAGCCAAGATTGGGCAGGGAGGGGACGAAATCAGCCCCAGCATTTT. Residues: CASSQDWAGRGRNQPQHF.

The gene calls are TRBV28 and TRBJ2-4; 9 nucleotides agree with TRBD1. V was clipped by 5 bases and J by 5 bases; unmatched bases: 10. Germline V gene lookup returns CDR1 MDHEN and CDR2 SYDVKM. The length of the CDR3 is 16 residues. CDR3 coding DNA: TGTGCCAGCAGTCTCACCGGGACAGGGACCCAAAACATTCAGTACTTC. Protein: CASSLTGTGTQNIQYF. Full variable domain (remainder filled in from reference TRBV28 and TRBJ2-4): DVKVTQSSRYLVKRTGEKVFLECVQDMDHENMFWYRQDPGLGLRLIYFSYDVKMKEKGDIPEGYSVSREKKERFSLILESASTNQTSMYLCASSLTGTGTQNIQYFGAGTRLSVL.

This clone is a singleton in its sample. This chain connects TRBV28 to TRBJ1-2; a possible D gene is TRBD1 (6 bases). The CDR3 is 14 residues long. The V gene's germline CDR1 is MDHEN and CDR2 SYDVKM. With 5 bases removed from V and 7 bases from J, the gap between germline ends came to 17 bases. The CDR3 is CASSAGQTSLGYTF. The CDR3 DNA follows: TGTGCCAGCAGTGCCGGACAGACCTCCCTTGGCTACACCTTC.

The chain recombines TRBV5-1 with TRBJ2-3; no definite D call. The germline V gene encodes CDR1 SGHRS and CDR2 YFSETQ. This CDR3 is built from 17 residues. Trimming cost V 3 bases and J 2 bases, with 19 bases left between them. CDR3 nucleotide sequence: TGCGCCAGCAGCTGGCCTAGGCAGGCGGTGTACACAGATACGCAGTATTTT. Translation gives CASSWPRQAVYTDTQYF.